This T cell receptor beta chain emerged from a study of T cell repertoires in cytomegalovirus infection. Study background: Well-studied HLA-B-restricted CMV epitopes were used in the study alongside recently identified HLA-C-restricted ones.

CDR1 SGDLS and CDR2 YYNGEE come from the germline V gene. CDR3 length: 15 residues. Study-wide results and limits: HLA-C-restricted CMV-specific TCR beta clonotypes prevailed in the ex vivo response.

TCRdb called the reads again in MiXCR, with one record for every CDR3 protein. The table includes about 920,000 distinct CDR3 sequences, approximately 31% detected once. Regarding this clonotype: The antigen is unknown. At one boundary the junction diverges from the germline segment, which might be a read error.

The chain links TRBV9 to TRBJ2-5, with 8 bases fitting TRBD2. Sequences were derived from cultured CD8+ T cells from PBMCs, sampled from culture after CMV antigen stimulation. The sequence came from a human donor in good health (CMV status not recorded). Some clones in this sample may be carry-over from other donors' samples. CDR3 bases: TGTTCCAGCAGCGCAGGGACCAGCGGGGGACAGACCCAGTACTTC. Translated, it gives CSSSAGTSGGQTQYF.